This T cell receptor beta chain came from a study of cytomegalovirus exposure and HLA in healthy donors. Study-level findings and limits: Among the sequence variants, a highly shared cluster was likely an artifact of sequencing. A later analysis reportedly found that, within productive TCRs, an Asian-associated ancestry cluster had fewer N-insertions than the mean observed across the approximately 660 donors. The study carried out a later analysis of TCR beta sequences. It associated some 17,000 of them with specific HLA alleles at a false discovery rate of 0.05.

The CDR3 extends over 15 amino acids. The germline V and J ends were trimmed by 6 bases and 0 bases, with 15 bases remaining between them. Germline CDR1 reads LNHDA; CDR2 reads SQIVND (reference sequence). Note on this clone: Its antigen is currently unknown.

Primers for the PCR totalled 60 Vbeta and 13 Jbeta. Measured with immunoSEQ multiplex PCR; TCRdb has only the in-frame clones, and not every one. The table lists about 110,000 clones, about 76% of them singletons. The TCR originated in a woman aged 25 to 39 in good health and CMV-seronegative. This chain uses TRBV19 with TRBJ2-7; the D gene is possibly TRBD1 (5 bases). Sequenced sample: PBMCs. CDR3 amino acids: CASSLGPQSSYEQYF. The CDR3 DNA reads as TGTGCCAGTAGCTTGGGGCCCCAAAGCTCCTACGAGCAGTACTTC.